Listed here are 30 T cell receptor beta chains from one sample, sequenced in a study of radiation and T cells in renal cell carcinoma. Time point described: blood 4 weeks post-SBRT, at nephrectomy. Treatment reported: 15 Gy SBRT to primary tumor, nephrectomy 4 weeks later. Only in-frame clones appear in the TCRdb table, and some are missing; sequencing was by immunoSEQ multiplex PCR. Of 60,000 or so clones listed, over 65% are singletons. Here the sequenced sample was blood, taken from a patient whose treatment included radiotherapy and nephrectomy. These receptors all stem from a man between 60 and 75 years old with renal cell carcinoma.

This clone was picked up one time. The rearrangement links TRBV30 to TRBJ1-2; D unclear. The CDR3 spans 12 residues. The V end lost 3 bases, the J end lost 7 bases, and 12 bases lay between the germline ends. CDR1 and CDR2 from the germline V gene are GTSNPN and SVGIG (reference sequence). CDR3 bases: TGTGCCTGGAGCGAGAACGGTGGTGGCTACACCTTC. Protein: CAWSENGGGYTF.

The CDR3 nucleotides are TGTGCCAGCAGTGGGACAGTCTATGGCTACACCTTC. Its protein is CASSGTVYGYTF. The chain combines TRBV6-1 with TRBJ1-2; tentative D call: TRBD1 (6 bases). Trimming took 4 bases from V and 4 from J, leaving 7 bases between them. CDR3 size: 12 residues. CDR1 is MNHNS, CDR2 SASEGT, per germline.

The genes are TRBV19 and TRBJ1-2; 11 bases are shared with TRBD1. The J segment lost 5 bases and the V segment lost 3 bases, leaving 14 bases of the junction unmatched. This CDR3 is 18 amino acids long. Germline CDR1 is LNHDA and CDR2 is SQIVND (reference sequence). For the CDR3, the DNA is TGTGCCAGTAGTATTGTCCGGACAGGGGGCGCAGATGGGTATGGCTACACCTTC. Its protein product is CASSIVRTGGADGYGYTF.

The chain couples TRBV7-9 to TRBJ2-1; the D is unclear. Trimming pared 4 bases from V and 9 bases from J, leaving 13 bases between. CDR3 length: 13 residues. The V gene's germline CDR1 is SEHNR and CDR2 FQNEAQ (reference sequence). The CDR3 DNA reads TGTGCCAGCAGCTCAGACCACTATGGTGAGCAGTTCTTC. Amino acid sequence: CASSSDHYGEQFF.

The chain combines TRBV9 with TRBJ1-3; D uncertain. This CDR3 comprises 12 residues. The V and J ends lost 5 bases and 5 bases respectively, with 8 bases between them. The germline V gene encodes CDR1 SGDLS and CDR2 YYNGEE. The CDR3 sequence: CASSSVRNTIYF. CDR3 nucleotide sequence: TGTGCCAGCAGTTCCGTCCGAAACACCATATATTTT. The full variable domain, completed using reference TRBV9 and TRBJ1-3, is DSGVTQTPKHLITATGQRVTLRCSPRSGDLSVYWYQQSLDQGLQFLIQYYNGEERAKGNILERFSAQQFPDLHSELNLSSLELGDSALYFCASSSVRNTIYFGEGSWLTVV.

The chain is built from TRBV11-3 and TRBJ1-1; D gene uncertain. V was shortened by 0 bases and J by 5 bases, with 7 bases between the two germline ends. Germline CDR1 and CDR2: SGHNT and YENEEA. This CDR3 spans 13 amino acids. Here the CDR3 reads CASSLEYETEAFF. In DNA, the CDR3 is TGTGCCAGCAGCTTAGAGTACGAAACTGAAGCTTTCTTT.

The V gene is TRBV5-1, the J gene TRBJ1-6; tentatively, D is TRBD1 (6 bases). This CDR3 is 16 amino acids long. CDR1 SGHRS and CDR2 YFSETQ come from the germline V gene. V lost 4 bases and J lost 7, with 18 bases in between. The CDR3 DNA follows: TGCGCCAGCAGCCTAGGGGGGGGCTCTCCAAATTCACCCCTCCACTTT. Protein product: CASSLGGGSPNSPLHF.

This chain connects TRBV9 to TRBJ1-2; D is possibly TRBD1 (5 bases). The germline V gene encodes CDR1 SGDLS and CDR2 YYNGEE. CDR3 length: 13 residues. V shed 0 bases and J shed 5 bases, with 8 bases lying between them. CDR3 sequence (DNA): TGTGCCAGCAGCGTAGAGGGGCAGTATGGCTACACCTTC. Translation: CASSVEGQYGYTF. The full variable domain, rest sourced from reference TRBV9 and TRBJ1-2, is DSGVTQTPKHLITATGQRVTLRCSPRSGDLSVYWYQQSLDQGLQFLIQYYNGEERAKGNILERFSAQQFPDLHSELNLSSLELGDSALYFCASSVEGQYGYTFGSGTRLTVV.

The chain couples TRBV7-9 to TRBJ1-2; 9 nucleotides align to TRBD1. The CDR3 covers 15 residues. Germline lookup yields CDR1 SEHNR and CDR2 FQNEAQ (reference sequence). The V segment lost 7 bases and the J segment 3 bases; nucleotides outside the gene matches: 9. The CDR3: CASTSLGQGDYGYTF. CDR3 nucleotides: TGTGCCAGCACCTCTTTGGGACAGGGTGACTATGGCTACACCTTC.

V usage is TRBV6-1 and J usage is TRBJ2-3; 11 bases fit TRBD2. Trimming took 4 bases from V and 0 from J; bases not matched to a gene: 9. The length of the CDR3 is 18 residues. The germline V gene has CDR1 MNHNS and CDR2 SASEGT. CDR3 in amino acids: CASSVTSGGPTSTDTQYF. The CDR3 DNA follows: TGTGCCAGCAGTGTAACTAGCGGGGGCCCTACAAGCACAGATACGCAGTATTTT.

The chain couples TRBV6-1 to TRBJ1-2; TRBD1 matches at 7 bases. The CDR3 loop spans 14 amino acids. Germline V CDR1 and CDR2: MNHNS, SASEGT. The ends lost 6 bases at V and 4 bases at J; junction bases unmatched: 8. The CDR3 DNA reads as TGTGCCAGCAGGCCCCAGGGGGTGGGCTATGGCTACACCTTC. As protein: CASRPQGVGYGYTF.

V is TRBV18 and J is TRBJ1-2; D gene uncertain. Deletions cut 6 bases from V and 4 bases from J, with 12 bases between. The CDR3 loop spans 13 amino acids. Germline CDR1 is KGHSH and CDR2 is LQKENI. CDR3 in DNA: TGTGCCAGCTCGCTTACGGGAATCTATGGCTACACCTTC. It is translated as CASSLTGIYGYTF.

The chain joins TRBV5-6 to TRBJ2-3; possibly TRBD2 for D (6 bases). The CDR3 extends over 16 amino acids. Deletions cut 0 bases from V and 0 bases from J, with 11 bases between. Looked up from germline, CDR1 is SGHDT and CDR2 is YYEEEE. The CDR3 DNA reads TGTGCCAGCAGCTTGGTAGGAGGGATTAGCACAGATACGCAGTATTTT. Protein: CASSLVGGISTDTQYF. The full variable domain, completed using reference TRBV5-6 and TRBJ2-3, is DAGVTQSPTHLIKTRGQQVTLRCSPKSGHDTVSWYQQALGQGPQFIFQYYEEEERQRGNFPDRFSGHQFPNYSSELNVNALLLGDSALYLCASSLVGGISTDTQYFGPGTRLTVL.

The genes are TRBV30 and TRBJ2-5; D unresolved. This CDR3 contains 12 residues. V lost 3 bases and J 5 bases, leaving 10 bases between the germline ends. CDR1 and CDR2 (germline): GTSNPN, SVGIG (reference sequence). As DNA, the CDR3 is TGTGCCTGGAGGCTCGCGATGGAGACCCAGTACTTC. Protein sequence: CAWRLAMETQYF.

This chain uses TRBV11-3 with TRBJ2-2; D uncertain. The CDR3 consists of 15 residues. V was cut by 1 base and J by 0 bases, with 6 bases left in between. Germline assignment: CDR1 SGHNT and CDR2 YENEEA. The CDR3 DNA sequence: TGTGCCAGCAGCTTAGTTACAGCGAACACCGGGGAGCTGTTTTTT. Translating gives CASSLVTANTGELFF.

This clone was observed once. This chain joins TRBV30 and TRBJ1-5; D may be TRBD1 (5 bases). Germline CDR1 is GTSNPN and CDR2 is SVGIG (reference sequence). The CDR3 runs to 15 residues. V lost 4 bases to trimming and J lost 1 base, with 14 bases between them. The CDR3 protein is CAWKLKDISNQPQHF. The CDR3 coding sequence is TGTGCCTGGAAACTGAAGGACATCAGCAATCAGCCCCAGCATTTT.

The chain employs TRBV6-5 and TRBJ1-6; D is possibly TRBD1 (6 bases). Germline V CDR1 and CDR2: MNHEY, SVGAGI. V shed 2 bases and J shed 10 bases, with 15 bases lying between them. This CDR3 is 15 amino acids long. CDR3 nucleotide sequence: TGTGCCAGCAGTTACACCATACAGGGACCCTCACCCCTCCACTTT. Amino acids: CASSYTIQGPSPLHF.

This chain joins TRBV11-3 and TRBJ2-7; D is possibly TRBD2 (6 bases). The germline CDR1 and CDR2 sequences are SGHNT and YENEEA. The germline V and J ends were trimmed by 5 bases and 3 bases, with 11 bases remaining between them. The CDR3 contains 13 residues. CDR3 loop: CASSREQGYEQYF. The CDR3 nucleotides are TGTGCCAGCAGCCGGGAGCAGGGCTACGAGCAGTACTTC.

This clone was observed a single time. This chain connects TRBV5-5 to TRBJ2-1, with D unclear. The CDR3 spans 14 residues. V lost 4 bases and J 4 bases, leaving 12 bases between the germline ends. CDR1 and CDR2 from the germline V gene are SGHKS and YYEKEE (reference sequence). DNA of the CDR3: TGTGCCAGCAGCCTCCTGGCGGATTACAATGAGCAGTTCTTC. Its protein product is CASSLLADYNEQFF.

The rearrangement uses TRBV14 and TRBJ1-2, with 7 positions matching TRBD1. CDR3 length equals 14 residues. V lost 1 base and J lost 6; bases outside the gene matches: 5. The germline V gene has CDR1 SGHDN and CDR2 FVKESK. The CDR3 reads CASSQAVRGHGYTF. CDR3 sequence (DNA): TGTGCCAGCAGCCAAGCCGTGAGGGGGCATGGCTACACCTTC. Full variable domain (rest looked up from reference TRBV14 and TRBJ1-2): EAGVTQFPSHSVIEKGQTVTLRCDPISGHDNLYWYRRVMGKEIKFLLHFVKESKQDESGMPNNRFLAERTGGTYSTLKVQPAELEDSGVYFCASSQAVRGHGYTFGSGTRLTVV.

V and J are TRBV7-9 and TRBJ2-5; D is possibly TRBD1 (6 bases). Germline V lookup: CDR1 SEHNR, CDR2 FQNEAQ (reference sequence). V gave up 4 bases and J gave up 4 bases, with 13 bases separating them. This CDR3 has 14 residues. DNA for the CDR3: TGTGCCAGCAGCTCGACAGGCCTGGGAGAGACCCAGTACTTC. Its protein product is CASSSTGLGETQYF.

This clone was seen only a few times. The CDR3 region is CAWSVRLPSYNEQFF. The CDR3 bases are TGTGCCTGGAGTGTACGGCTACCCTCCTACAATGAGCAGTTCTTC. The chain employs TRBV30 and TRBJ2-1, with unresolved D. This CDR3 has 15 amino acids. V dropped 0 bases and J dropped 0 bases, with 9 bases sitting between them. Germline CDR1 is GTSNPN and CDR2 is SVGIG (reference sequence).

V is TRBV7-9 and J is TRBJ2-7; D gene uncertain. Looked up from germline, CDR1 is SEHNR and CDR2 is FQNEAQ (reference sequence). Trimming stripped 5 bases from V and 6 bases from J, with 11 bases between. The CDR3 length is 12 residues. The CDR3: CASSPSSGEQYF. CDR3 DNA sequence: TGTGCCAGCAGCCCATCCTCGGGCGAGCAGTACTTC. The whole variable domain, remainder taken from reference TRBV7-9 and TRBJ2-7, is DTGVSQNPRHKITKRGQNVTFRCDPISEHNRLYWYRQTLGQGPEFLTYFQNEAQLEKSRLLSDRFSAERPKGSFSTLEIQRTEQGDSAMYLCASSPSSGEQYFGPGTRLTVT.

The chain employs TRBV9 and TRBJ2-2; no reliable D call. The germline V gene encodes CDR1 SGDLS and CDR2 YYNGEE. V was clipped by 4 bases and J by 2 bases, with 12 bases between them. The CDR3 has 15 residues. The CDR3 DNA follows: TGTGCCAGCAGCCCCGGGCGGATTAACACCGGGGAGCTGTTTTTT. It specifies CASSPGRINTGELFF.

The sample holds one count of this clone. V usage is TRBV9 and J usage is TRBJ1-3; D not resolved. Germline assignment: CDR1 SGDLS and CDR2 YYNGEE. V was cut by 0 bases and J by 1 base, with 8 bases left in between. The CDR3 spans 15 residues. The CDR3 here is CASSVGRRSGNTIYF. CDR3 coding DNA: TGTGCCAGCAGCGTAGGACGGCGATCTGGAAACACCATATATTTT.

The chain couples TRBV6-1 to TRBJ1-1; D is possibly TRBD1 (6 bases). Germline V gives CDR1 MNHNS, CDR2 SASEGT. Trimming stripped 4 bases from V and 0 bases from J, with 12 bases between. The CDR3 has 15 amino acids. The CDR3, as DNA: TGTGCCAGCAGTGGCGGGACATATATGAACACTGAAGCTTTCTTT. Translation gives CASSGGTYMNTEAFF.

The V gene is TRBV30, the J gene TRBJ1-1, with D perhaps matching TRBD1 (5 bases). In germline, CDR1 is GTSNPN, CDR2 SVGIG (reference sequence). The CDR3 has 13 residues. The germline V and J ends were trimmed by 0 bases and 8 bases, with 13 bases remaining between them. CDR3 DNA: TGTGCCTGGAGTGTCCGGGGGGATCTGGAAGCTTTCTTT. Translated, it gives CAWSVRGDLEAFF.

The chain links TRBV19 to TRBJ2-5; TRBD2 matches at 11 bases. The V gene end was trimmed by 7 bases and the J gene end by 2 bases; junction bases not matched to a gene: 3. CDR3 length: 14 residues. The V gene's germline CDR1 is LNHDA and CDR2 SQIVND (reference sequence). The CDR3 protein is CASTGTSGQETQYF. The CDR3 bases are TGTGCCAGTACCGGGACTAGCGGTCAAGAGACCCAGTACTTC. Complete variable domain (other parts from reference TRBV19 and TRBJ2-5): DGGITQSPKYLFRKEGQNVTLSCEQNLNHDAMYWYRQDPGQGLRLIYYSQIVNDFQKGDIAEGYSVSREKKESFPLTVTSAQKNPTAFYLCASTGTSGQETQYFGPGTRLLVL.

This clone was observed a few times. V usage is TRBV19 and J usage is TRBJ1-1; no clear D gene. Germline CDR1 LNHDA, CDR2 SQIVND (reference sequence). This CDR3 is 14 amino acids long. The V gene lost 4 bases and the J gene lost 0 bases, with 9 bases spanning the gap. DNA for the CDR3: TGTGCCAGTAGTAAGGGCAGCATGAACACTGAAGCTTTCTTT. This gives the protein CASSKGSMNTEAFF.

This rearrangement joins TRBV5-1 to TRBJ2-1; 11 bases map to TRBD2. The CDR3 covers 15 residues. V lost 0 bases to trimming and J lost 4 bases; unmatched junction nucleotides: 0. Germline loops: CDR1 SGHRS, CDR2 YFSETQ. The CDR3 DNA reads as TGCGCCAGCAGCTTGGGACTAGCGGGGTACAATGAGCAGTTCTTC. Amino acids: CASSLGLAGYNEQFF.